This TCR beta chain was found in a study of shared clonotypes between healthy human individuals. Study background: Each donor had three CD4 naive, three CD4 memory, two CD8 naive and one CD8 memory plate.

Assay runs were performed at deep level. The protocol was immunoSEQ multiplex PCR, while the TCRdb copy is restricted to in-frame clones and leaves out a portion. The data show 2 million to 2.5 million clones, around 95% seen once. The source material was naive CD4+ T cells sorted from blood. Subset defined: CD45RA+ positively selected. The receptor's source is a man aged 18 to 30 in good health.

CDR3 sequence reads: CSVHNSGQGRGYTF. CDR3 bases: TGCAGCGTTCATAATTCAGGACAGGGACGTGGCTACACCTTC. V is TRBV29-1 and J is TRBJ1-2, with 8 bases identical to TRBD1. J gave up 7 bases and V 5 bases, and 12 bases lay outside the gene matches. Germline CDR1 SQVTM, CDR2 ANQGSEA. The CDR3 runs 14 residues.